The 20 T cell receptor beta chains below all came from one sample that was sequenced in a study of T-cell memory formation after mild COVID-19. TCRdb reanalysed the 5' RACE reads using MiXCR and keeps one entry per CDR3 protein. Counted here are approximately 300,000 distinct CDR3 sequences, just under 20% occurring once; the ten biggest clones make up under 25%. The sequencing input was PBMCs or a T cell subset sorted from them (not recorded which). These receptors were obtained from a man in his late teens or twenties who had mild COVID-19 (a few samples of this study predate the infection). Cell type and time point are not known.

The sample holds many counts of this clonotype. The chain uses TRBV11-1 and TRBJ1-1, with D uncertain. With 4 bases removed from V and 5 bases from J, the gap between germline ends came to 14 bases. CDR3 length equals 14 residues. Per germline, CDR1 SGHAT and CDR2 FQDESV (reference sequence). The CDR3, as DNA: TGTGCCAGCAGCTATCTATCTGAAGGGACTGAAGCTTTCTTT. It codes for CASSYLSEGTEAFF.

The chain combines TRBV20-1 with TRBJ2-2, with 8 bases aligning to TRBD1. The germline gives CDR1 DFQATT, CDR2 SNEGSKA (reference sequence). The CDR3 has 15 residues. The trim removed 1 base at V and 4 bases at J, leaving 5 bases unmatched. The CDR3 spells CSARARTGSTGELFF. As DNA, the CDR3 is TGCAGTGCTAGAGCCAGGACAGGGTCCACCGGGGAGCTGTTTTTT.

This chain connects TRBV2 to TRBJ2-1; possible D gene TRBD2, 7 bases. The CDR3 length is 18 residues. Germline V CDR1 and CDR2: SNHLY, FYNNEI. With 2 bases removed from V and 1 base from J, the gap between germline ends came to 18 bases. The CDR3 loop reads CASSESWGLAASYNEQFF. In nucleotides, the CDR3 is TGTGCCAGCAGTGAATCCTGGGGGCTAGCGGCTTCCTACAATGAGCAGTTCTTC.

The chain joins TRBV7-2 to TRBJ2-5, with TRBD2 as a possible D gene (5 bases). V lost 0 bases and J lost 5, with 13 bases in between. The CDR3 loop spans 15 amino acids. Per the germline V gene, CDR1 is SGHTA and CDR2 is FQGNSA. The CDR3, as DNA: TGTGCCAGCAGCTTAGCGTTGAGGGCTGGGGAGACCCAGTACTTC. The encoded protein is CASSLALRAGETQYF. Full variable domain (rest looked up from reference TRBV7-2 and TRBJ2-5): GAGVSQSPSNKVTEKGKDVELRCDPISGHTALYWYRQSLGQGLEFLIYFQGNSAPDKSGLPSDRFSAERTGGSVSTLTIQRTQQEDSAVYLCASSLALRAGETQYFGPGTRLLVL.

This clonotype has only a few counts. This rearrangement joins TRBV5-1 to TRBJ1-1, with unresolved D. Germline V lookup: CDR1 SGHRS, CDR2 YFSETQ. CDR3 length: 14 amino acids. V was pared by 3 bases and J by 1 base, with 10 bases between. The CDR3, as DNA: TGCGCCAGCAGCTACGGTGGGAGGAACACTGAAGCTTTCTTT. Encoded protein: CASSYGGRNTEAFF.

The table lists this clonotype with a few counts. This chain uses TRBV6-5 with TRBJ2-3; D not certain. Trimming cost V 6 bases and J 3 bases, with 10 bases left between them. The CDR3 runs to 13 residues. Germline CDR1 is MNHEY and CDR2 is SVGAGI. The DNA of the CDR3 is TGTGCCAGCAGCTACCGACCGACAGATACGCAGTATTTT. Its translation: CASSYRPTDTQYF.

This chain joins TRBV10-3 and TRBJ2-1, with 8 nucleotides matching TRBD1. Germline CDR1 reads ENHRY; CDR2 reads SYGVKD. V lost 10 bases and J lost 3; bases outside the gene matches: 11. This CDR3 spans 15 amino acids. The CDR3 coding sequence is TGTGCCAGCAACCCGGGGACAGGAGTCTACAATGAGCAGTTCTTC. Translation gives CASNPGTGVYNEQFF.

The gene calls are TRBV12-3 or TRBV12-4 and TRBJ1-2; D may be TRBD1 (6 bases). The CDR3 extends over 14 amino acids. The V and J ends lost 5 bases and 4 bases respectively, with 14 bases between them. This CDR3 reads CASSRRGFGYGYTF. DNA for the CDR3: TGTGCCAGCAGTCGCAGGGGCTTTGGCTATGGCTACACCTTC.

This clonotype appeared a few times. The rearrangement links TRBV20-1 to TRBJ2-7, with 10 bases matching TRBD1. Germline V gives CDR1 DFQATT, CDR2 SNEGSKA (reference sequence). V was pared by 0 bases and J by 2 bases, with 7 bases of the junction left unmatched. CDR3 length: 16 amino acids. This CDR3 reads CSARDPRTGGTYEQYF. As DNA, the CDR3 is TGCAGTGCTAGAGATCCGAGGACAGGGGGAACCTACGAGCAGTACTTC.

This clonotype has a handful of counts. This chain connects TRBV6-5 to TRBJ2-7; D possibly uses TRBD1 or TRBD2 (5 bases each). Germline CDR1 and CDR2: MNHEY and SVGAGI. Trimming pared 2 bases from V and 3 bases from J, leaving 8 bases between. The CDR3 is made up of 13 amino acids. The CDR3, as DNA: TGTGCCAGCAGTTACGGGACCCTCTACGAGCAGTACTTC. Its translation is CASSYGTLYEQYF.

This clonotype came up a few times. V and J are TRBV18 and TRBJ2-7, with a weak D call TRBD1 (5 bases). Trimming left V 1 base short and J 6 bases short, with 13 bases between. Germline lookup yields CDR1 KGHSH and CDR2 LQKENI. The CDR3 is made up of 14 amino acids. The CDR3: CASSPQGKGSEQYV. The CDR3 DNA reads TGTGCCAGCTCACCACAGGGGAAAGGCTCCGAGCAGTACGTC.

The chain links TRBV3-1 to TRBJ2-6; D remains ambiguous. This CDR3 has 18 amino acids. V dropped 4 bases and J dropped 0 bases, with 16 bases sitting between them. Germline V gene lookup returns CDR1 LGHDT and CDR2 YNNKEL (reference sequence). CDR3 loop: CASSPRLEFGSGANVLTF. CDR3 DNA: TGTGCCAGCAGCCCCCGACTGGAATTCGGCTCTGGGGCCAACGTCCTGACTTTC.

The chain couples TRBV20-1 to TRBJ1-4; a possible D gene is TRBD1 (5 bases). Trimming removed 0 bases at V and 1 base at J, with 12 bases between. Germline V lookup: CDR1 DFQATT, CDR2 SNEGSKA (reference sequence). The CDR3 totals 16 residues. CDR3 amino acids: CSARDLRDGTNEKLFF. CDR3 DNA sequence: TGCAGTGCTAGAGATCTGAGGGACGGAACTAATGAAAAACTGTTTTTT.

This clonotype was counted between two and nine times. J is TRBJ2-3 and V is TRBV7-2, with TRBD2 identical over 9 bases. Germline V gene sequence: CDR1 SGHTA, CDR2 FQGNSA. V shed 5 bases, J shed 6 bases, and the junction held 12 bases outside the gene matches. The length of the CDR3 is 16 residues. The CDR3 reads CASSDTRGGARDTQYF. CDR3 DNA: TGTGCCAGCAGCGACACTCGCGGGGGGGCCAGGGATACGCAGTATTTT.

The V call is TRBV6-1, the J call TRBJ1-5; D not resolved. The CDR3 spans 15 residues. Germline V gives CDR1 MNHNS, CDR2 SASEGT. With 2 bases removed from V and 1 base from J, the gap between germline ends came to 9 bases. The CDR3 DNA sequence: TGTGCCAGCAGTGAAACGTGGGGAAGCAATCAGCCCCAGCATTTT. This codes for CASSETWGSNQPQHF.

This chain joins TRBV2 and TRBJ2-7; unclear D gene. Trimming left V 0 bases short and J 3 bases short, with 3 bases between. The CDR3 is made up of 12 amino acids. Germline loops: CDR1 SNHLY, CDR2 FYNNEI. As DNA, the CDR3 is TGTGCCAGCAGTGAAGCAGGCTACGAGCAGTACTTC. Protein sequence: CASSEAGYEQYF. Based on the CDR3 plus reference TRBV2 and TRBJ2-7, the full variable domain is EPEVTQTPSHQVTQMGQEVILRCVPISNHLYFYWYRQILGQKVEFLVSFYNNEISEKSEIFDDQFSVERPDGSNFTLKIRSTKLEDSAMYFCASSEAGYEQYFGPGTRLTVT.

This clonotype was counted at least ten times. V and J are TRBV4-1 and TRBJ1-4; a possible D gene is TRBD1 (6 bases). The CDR3 contains 14 residues. Germline assignment: CDR1 MGHRA and CDR2 YSYEKL. V was cut by 6 bases and J by 7 bases, with 15 bases left in between. In DNA form, the CDR3 reads TGCGCCAGCAGAAATACAGGGAAGTTTGAAAAACTGTTTTTT. It encodes CASRNTGKFEKLFF.

J is TRBJ2-1 and V is TRBV7-7; D possibly corresponds to TRBD2 (5 bases). Deletions cut 5 bases from V and 2 bases from J, with 13 bases between. Germline V gene sequence: CDR1 SSHAT, CDR2 FNYEAQ (reference sequence). The CDR3 contains 15 residues. DNA of the CDR3: TGTGCCAGCAGCCCCGGACCGACTACCTACAATGAGCAGTTCTTC. Translation gives CASSPGPTTYNEQFF.

The chain employs TRBV5-1 and TRBJ2-1; TRBD2 matches 8 bases. The CDR3 runs 16 residues. The germline V gene has CDR1 SGHRS and CDR2 YFSETQ. V lost 3 bases to trimming and J lost 7 bases; unmatched junction nucleotides: 12. The CDR3 DNA sequence: TGCGCCAGCAGCTCTACCAGCGGGGGTGGATGGAATGAGCAGTTCTTC. Protein sequence: CASSSTSGGGWNEQFF.

This clonotype was found many times. The gene calls are TRBV29-1 and TRBJ2-2; TRBD2 is a possible D gene (5 bases). V was cut by 4 bases and J by 7 bases, with 19 bases left in between. The CDR3 covers 15 residues. Germline V gives CDR1 SQVTM, CDR2 ANQGSEA. The CDR3 DNA reads as TGCAGCGTTGGAGGGTTTGAAGGGTGGAGCGGGGAGCTGTTTTTT. Translated: CSVGGFEGWSGELFF.